This T cell receptor (beta chain) was retrieved from a study of response to subunit inactivated influenza vaccine. On this clonotype itself: What it binds is not known.

Study outcomes and limitations: Only a handful of new T cells, the authors suggested, are recruited with each seasonal influenza vaccination.

CDR3 length: 15 residues. The V segment lost 4 bases and the J segment 8 bases; nucleotides outside the gene matches: 14. Germline loops: CDR1 SGDLS, CDR2 YYNGEE. TCRdb used MiXCR to reprocess the RT-PCR reads, holding one entry per CDR3 protein. Altogether more than 700,000 distinct CDR3 sequences are present, 21% being singletons, with the ten largest covering roughly 10%. The chain has TRBV9 and TRBJ1-2; 7 nucleotides agree with TRBD1. This TCR was recovered from a man between 45 and 60 years old who received an inactivated influenza vaccine. The sequencing used PBMCs from blood, collected about 5 days after vaccination. The DNA of the CDR3 is TGTGCCAGCAGCACGTCCCCCAGGGGGGCTATGGGCTACACCTTC. It specifies CASSTSPRGAMGYTF.